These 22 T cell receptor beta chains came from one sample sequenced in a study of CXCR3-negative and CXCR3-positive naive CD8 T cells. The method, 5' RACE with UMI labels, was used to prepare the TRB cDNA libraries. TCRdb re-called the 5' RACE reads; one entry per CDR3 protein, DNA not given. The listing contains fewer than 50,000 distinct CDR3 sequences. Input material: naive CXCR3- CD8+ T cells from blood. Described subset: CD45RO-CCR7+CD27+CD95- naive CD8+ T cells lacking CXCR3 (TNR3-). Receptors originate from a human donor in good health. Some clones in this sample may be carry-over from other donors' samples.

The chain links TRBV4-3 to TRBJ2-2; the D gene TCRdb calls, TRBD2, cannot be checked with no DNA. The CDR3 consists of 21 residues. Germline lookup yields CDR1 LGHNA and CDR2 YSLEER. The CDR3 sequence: CASSQQKLGLAGGTNTGELFF.

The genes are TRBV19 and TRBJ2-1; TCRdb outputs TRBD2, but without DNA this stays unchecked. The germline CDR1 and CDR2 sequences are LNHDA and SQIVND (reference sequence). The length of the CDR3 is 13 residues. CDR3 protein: CASGLAPANEQFF.

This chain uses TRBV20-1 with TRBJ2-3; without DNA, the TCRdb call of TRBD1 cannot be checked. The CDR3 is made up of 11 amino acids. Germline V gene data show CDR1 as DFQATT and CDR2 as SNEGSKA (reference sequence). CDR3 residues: CSAYPGDTQYF.

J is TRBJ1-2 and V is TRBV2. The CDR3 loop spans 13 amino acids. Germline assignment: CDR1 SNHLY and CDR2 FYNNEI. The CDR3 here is CASSDRRNYGYTF.

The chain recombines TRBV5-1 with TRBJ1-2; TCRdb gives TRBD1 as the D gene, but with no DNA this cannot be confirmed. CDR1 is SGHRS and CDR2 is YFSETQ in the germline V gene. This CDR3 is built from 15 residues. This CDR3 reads CASSLVQGGGYGYTF. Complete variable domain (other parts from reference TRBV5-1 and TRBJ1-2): KAGVTQTPRYLIKTRGQQVTLSCSPISGHRSVSWYQQTPGQGLQFLFEYFSETQRNKGNFPGRFSGRQFSNSRSEMNVSTLELGDSALYLCASSLVQGGGYGYTFGSGTRLTVV.

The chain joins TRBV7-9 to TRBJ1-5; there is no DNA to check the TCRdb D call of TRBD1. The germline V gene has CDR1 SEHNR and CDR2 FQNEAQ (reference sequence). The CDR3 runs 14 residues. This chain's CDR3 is CASSFTGSGQPQHF.

This CDR3 is CASSQDRLGGGTEQFF. V and J are TRBV4-3 and TRBJ2-1; lacking DNA, the TRBD1 call made by TCRdb goes unchecked. The CDR3 totals 16 residues. The germline V gene has CDR1 LGHNA and CDR2 YSLEER.

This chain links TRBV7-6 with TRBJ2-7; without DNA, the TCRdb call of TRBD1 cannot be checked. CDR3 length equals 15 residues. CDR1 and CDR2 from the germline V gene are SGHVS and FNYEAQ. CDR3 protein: CASSSATGTNYEQYF.

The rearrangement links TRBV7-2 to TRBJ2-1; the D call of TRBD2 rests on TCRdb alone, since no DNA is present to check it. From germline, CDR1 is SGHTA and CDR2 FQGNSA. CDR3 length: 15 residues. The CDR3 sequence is CASSFEFSGTHEQFF.

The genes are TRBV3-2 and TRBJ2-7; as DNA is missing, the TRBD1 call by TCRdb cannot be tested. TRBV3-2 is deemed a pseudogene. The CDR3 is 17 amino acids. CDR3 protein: CASSQVRSGQSYYEQYF.

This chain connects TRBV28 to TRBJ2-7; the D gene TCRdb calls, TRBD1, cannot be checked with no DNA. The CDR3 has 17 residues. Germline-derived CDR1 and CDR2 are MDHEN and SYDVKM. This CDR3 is CASRPNPGQGGLYEQYF.

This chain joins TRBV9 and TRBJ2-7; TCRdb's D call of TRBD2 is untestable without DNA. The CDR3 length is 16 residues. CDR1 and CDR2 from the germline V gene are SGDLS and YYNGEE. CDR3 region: CASSVGEWREIDEQYF. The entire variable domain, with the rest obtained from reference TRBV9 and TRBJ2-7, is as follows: DSGVTQTPKHLITATGQRVTLRCSPRSGDLSVYWYQQSLDQGLQFLIQYYNGEERAKGNILERFSAQQFPDLHSELNLSSLELGDSALYFCASSVGEWREIDEQYFGPGTRLTVT.

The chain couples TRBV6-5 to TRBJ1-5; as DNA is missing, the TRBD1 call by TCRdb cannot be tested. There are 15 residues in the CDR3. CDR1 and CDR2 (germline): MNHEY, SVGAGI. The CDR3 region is CASSYSMGAGQPQHF.

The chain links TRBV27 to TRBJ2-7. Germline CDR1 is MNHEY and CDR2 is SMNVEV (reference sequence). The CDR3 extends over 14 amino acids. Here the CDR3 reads CASSTETDAYEQYF.

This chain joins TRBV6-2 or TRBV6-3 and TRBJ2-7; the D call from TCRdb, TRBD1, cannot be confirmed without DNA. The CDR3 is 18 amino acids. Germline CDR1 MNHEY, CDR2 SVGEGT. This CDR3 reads CASSRPLGRDAHSYEQYF.

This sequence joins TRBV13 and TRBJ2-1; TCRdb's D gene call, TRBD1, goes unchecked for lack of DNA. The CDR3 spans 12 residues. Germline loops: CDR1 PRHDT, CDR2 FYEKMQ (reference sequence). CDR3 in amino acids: CASSEGGNEQFF.

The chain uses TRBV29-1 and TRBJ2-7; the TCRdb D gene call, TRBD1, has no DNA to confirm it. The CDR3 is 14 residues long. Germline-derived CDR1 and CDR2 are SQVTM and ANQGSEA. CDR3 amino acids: CSVAGTSGRYEQYF.

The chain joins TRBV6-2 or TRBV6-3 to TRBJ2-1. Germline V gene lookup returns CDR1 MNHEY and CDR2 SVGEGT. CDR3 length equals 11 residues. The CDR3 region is CAVGSYNEQFF.

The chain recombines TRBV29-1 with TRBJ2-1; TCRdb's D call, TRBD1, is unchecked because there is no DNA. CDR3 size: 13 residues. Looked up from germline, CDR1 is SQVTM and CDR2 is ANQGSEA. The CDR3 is CSLVNNTGKKQFF.

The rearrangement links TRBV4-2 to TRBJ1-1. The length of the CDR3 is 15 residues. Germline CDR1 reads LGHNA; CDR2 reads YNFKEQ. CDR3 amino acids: CASSQDLGGSTEAFF.

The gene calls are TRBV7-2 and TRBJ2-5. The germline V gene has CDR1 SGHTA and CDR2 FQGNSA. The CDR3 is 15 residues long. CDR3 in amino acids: CASSGSGASGETQYF.

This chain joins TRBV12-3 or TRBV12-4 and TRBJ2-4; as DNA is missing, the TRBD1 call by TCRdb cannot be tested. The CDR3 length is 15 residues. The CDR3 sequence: CASSAPAVAKNIQYF.